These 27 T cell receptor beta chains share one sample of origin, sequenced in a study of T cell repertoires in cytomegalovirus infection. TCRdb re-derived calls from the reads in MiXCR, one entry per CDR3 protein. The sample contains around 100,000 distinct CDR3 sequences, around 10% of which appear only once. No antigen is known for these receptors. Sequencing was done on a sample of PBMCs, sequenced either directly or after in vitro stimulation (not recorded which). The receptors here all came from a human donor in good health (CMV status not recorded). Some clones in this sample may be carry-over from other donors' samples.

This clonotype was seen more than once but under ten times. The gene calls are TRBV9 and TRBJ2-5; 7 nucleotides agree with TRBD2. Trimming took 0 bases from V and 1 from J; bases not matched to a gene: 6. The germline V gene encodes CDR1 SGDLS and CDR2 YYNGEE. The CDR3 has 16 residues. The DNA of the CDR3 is TGTGCCAGCAGCGTAGCTGGGACTAACTTCCAAGAGACCCAGTACTTC. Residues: CASSVAGTNFQETQYF.

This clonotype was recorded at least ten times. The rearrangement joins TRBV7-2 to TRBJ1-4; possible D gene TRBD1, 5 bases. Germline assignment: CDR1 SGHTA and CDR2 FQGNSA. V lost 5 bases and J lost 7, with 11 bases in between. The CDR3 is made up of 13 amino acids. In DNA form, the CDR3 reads TGTGCCAGCAGCCCTCCAGGGTTTGAAAAACTGTTTTTT. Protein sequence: CASSPPGFEKLFF.

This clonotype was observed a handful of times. CDR3 residues: CAWTATSSRYEQYF. The CDR3 region has the DNA TGTGCCTGGACAGCAACGAGCAGCCGGTACGAGCAGTACTTC. The chain links TRBV30 to TRBJ2-7; D unclear. Germline V gene sequence: CDR1 GTSNPN, CDR2 SVGIG (reference sequence). This CDR3 region has 14 residues. Between the trimmed V and J ends, which lost 4 bases and 4 bases, there was a span of 17 bases.

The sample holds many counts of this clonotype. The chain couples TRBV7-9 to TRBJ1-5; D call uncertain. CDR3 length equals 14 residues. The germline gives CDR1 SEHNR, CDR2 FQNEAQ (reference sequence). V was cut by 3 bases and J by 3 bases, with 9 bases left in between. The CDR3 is CASSLVSDNQPQHF. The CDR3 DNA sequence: TGTGCCAGCAGCTTGGTATCAGACAATCAGCCCCAGCATTTT.

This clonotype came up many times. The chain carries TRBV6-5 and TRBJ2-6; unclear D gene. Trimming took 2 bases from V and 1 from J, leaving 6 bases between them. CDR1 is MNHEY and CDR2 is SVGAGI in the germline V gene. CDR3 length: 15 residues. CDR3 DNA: TGTGCCAGCAGTTACCTGGATTCTGGGGCCAACGTCCTGACTTTC. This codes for CASSYLDSGANVLTF.

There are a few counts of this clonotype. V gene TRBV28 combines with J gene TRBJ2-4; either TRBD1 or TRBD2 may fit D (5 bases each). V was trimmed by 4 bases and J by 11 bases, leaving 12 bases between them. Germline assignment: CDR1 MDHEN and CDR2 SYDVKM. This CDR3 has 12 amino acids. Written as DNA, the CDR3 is TGTGCCAGCAGTTGGGACGGTAGCGTTCAGTACTTC. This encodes CASSWDGSVQYF.

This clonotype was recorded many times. The CDR3 here is CASSGPGTGEYEQYV. The CDR3 DNA reads TGTGCCAGCAGCGGCCCCGGGACAGGGGAATACGAGCAGTACGTC. The chain links TRBV28 to TRBJ2-7; 10 bases agree with TRBD1. Germline loops: CDR1 MDHEN, CDR2 SYDVKM. The CDR3 runs to 15 residues. V was clipped by 6 bases and J by 4 bases; unmatched bases: 9.

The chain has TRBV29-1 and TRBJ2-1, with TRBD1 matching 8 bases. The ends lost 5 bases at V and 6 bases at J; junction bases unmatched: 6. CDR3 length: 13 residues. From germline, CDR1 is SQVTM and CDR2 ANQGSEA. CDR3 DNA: TGCAGCGTTCGGACAGGGACCCTCAATGAGCAGTTCTTC. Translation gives CSVRTGTLNEQFF.

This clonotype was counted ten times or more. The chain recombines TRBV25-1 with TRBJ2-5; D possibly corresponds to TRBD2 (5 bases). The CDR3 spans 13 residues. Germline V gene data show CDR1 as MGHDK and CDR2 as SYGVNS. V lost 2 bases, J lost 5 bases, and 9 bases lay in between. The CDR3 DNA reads TGTGCCAGCAGTGAAGAGGGCCGGGAGACCCAGTACTTC. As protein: CASSEEGRETQYF.

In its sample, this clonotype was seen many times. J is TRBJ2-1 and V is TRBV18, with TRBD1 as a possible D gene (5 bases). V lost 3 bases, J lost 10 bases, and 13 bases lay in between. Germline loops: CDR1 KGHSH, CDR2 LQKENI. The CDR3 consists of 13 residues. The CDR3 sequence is CASSPGSDREQFF. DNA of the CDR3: TGTGCCAGCTCACCGGGCTCCGACAGAGAGCAGTTCTTC. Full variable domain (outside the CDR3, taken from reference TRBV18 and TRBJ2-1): NAGVMQNPRHLVRRRGQEARLRCSPMKGHSHVYWYRQLPEEGLKFMVYLQKENIIDESGMPKERFSAEFPKEGPSILRIQQVVRGDSAAYFCASSPGSDREQFFGPGTRLTVL.

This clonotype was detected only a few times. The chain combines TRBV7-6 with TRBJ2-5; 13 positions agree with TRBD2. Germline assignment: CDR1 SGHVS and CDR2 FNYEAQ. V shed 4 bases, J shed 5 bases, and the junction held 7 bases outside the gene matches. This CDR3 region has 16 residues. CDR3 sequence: CASSSAGLAGAETQYF. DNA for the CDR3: TGTGCCAGCAGCTCAGCCGGACTAGCGGGAGCGGAGACCCAGTACTTC.

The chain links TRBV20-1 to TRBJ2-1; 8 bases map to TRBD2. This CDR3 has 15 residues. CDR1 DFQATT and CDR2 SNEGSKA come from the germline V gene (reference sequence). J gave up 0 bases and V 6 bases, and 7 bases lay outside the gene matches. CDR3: CSALLAESSYNEQFF. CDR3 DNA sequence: TGCAGTGCCCTACTAGCGGAAAGCTCCTACAATGAGCAGTTCTTC.

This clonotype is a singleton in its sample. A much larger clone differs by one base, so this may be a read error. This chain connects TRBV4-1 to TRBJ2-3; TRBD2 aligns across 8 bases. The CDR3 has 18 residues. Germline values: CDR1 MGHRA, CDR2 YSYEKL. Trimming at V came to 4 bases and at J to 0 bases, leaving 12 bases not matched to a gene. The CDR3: CASSPGPAGVTSTDTQYF. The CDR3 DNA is TGCGCCAGCAGCCCTGGACCAGCGGGGGTGACTAGCACAGATACGCAGTATTTT.

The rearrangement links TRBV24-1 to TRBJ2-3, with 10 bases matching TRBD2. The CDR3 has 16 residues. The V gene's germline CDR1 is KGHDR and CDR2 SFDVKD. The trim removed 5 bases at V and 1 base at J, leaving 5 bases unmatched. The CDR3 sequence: CATSARTSGGTDTQYF. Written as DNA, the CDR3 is TGTGCCACCAGTGCAAGGACTAGCGGAGGCACAGATACGCAGTATTTT.

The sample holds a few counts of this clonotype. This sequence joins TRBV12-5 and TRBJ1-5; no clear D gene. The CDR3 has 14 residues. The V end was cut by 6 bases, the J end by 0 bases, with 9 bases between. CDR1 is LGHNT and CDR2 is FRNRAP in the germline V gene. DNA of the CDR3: TGTGCTAGTGGCCCCGGGAGTAGCAATCAGCCCCAGCATTTT. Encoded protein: CASGPGSSNQPQHF.

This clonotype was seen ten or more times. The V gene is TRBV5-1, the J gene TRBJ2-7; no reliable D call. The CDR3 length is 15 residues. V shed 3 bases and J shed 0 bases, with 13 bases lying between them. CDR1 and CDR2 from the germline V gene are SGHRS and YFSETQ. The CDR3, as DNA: TGCGCCAGCAGCTATAGTGGCGGAACCTCCTACGAGCAGTACGTC. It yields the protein CASSYSGGTSYEQYV.

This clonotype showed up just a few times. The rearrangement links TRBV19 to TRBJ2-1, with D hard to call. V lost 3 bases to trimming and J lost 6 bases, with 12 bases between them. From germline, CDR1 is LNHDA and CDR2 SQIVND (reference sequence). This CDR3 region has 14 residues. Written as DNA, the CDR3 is TGTGCCAGTAGTATCCGACCCCCTTCCAATGAGCAGTTCTTC. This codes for CASSIRPPSNEQFF. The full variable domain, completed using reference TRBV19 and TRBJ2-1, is DGGITQSPKYLFRKEGQNVTLSCEQNLNHDAMYWYRQDPGQGLRLIYYSQIVNDFQKGDIAEGYSVSREKKESFPLTVTSAQKNPTAFYLCASSIRPPSNEQFFGPGTRLTVL.

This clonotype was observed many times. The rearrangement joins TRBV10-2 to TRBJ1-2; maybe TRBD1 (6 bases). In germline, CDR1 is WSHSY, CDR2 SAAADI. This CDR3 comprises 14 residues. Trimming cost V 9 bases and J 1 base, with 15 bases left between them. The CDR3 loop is CASQDSILNYGYTF. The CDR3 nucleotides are TGCGCCAGTCAGGACAGCATCCTTAACTATGGCTACACCTTC.

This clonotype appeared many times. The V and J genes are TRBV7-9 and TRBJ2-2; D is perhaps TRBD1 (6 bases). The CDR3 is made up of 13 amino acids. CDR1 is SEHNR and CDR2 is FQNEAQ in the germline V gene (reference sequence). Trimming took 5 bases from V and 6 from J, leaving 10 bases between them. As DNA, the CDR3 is TGTGCCAGCAGCCCCAGGGGATCCGGGGAGCTGTTTTTT. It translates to CASSPRGSGELFF.

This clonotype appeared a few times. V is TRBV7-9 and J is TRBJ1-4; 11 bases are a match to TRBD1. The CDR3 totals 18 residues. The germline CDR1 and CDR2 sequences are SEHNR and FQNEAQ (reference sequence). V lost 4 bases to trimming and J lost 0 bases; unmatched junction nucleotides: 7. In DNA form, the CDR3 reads TGTGCCAGCAGCTATCCGGGACAGGGGGTCGCAACTAATGAAAAACTGTTTTTT. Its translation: CASSYPGQGVATNEKLFF.

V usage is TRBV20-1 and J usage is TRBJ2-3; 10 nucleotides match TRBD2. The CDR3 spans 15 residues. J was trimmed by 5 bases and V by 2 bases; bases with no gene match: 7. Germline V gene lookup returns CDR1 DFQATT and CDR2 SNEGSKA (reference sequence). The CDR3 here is CSARLSSGRRDTQYF. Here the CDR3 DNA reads TGCAGTGCTAGACTCTCTAGCGGGAGACGAGATACGCAGTATTTT.

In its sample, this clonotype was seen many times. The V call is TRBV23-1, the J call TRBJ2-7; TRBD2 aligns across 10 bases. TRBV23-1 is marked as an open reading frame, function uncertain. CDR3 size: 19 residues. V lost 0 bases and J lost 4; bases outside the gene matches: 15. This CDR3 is CASSQSLSSGGSNRYEQYV. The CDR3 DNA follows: TGCGCCAGCAGTCAATCACTTAGTAGCGGGGGGTCGAATCGTTACGAGCAGTACGTC.

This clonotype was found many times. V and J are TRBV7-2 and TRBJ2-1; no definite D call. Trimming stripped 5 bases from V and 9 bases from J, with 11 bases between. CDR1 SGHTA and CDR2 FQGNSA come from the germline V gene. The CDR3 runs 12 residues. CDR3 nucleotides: TGTGCCAGCAGCGATCGACCGAGTGAGCAGTTCTTC. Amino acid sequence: CASSDRPSEQFF. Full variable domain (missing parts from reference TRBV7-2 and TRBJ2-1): GAGVSQSPSNKVTEKGKDVELRCDPISGHTALYWYRQSLGQGLEFLIYFQGNSAPDKSGLPSDRFSAERTGGSVSTLTIQRTQQEDSAVYLCASSDRPSEQFFGPGTRLTVL.

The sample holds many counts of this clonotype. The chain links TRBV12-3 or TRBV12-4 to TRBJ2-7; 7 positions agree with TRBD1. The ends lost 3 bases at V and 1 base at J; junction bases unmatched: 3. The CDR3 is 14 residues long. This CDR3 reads CASSLTGQSYEQYF. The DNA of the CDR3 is TGTGCCAGCAGTTTGACAGGGCAATCCTACGAGCAGTACTTC.

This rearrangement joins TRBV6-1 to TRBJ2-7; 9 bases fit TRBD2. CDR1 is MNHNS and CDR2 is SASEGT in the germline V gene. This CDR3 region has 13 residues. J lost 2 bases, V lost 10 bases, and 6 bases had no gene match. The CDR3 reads CATRIAGAYEQYV. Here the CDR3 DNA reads TGTGCCACCAGGATAGCGGGAGCCTACGAGCAGTACGTC.

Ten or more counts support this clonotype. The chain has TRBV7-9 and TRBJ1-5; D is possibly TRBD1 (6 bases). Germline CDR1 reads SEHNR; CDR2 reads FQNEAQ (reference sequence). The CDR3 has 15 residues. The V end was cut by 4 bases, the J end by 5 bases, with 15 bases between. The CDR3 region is CASSSGQRRDQPQHF. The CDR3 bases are TGTGCCAGCAGCTCCGGACAGCGCCGGGATCAGCCCCAGCATTTT.

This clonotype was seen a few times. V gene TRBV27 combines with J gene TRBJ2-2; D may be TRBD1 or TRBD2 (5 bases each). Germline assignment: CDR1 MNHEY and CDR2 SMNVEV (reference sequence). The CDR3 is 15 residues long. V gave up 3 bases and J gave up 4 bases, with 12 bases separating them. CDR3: CASSFRDPVTGELFF. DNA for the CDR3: TGTGCCAGCAGTTTTAGGGACCCTGTCACCGGGGAGCTGTTTTTT.